The rows below give T cell receptor beta chains drawn from one sample of a study of cytomegalovirus exposure and HLA in healthy donors. The repertoire was sequenced with immunoSEQ multiplex PCR; TCRdb's copy has only in-frame clones and lacks some. The table includes roughly 200,000 clones, 82% detected once. Sequences were obtained from PBMCs. These receptors all come from a middle-aged woman in good health and CMV-seronegative. The CDR3 runs from the conserved cysteine through the conserved F or W. D genes are given only for firm matches. The size of a clone is reported for some rows only, either as once, few or many, or as a class for expanded clones.

NA	TRBV5-1	TRBJ2-7	NA	CASSSEVYEQYF	TGCGCCAGCAGCTCCGAGGTCTACGAGCAGTACTTC
NA	TRBV11-3	TRBJ2-1	NA	CASSSGGDEQFF	TGTGCCAGCAGCTCTGGCGGAGATGAGCAGTTCTTC
TRBD1	TRBV2	TRBJ2-1	once	CASSGFRDRGYNEQFF	TGTGCCAGCAGTGGATTCCGGGACAGGGGTTACAATGAGCAGTTCTTC
NA	TRBV7-9	TRBJ2-4	NA	CASSLDTHRDKETKNIQYF	TGTGCCAGCAGCTTAGATACCCACCGGGACAAAGAAACCAAAAACATTCAGTACTTC
NA	TRBV7-5	TRBJ2-7	once	CVRSYGSGRLFSSYEQYF	TGTGTCAGAAGCTACGGCAGCGGGCGCCTTTTTAGCTCCTACGAGCAGTACTTC
TRBD1	TRBV7-9	TRBJ1-4	NA	CASSSRDRGLENEKLFF	TGTGCCAGCAGCTCACGGGACAGGGGGCTTGAGAATGAAAAACTGTTTTTT
TRBD1	TRBV11-2	TRBJ2-7	NA	CASSEGYSGQLASYEQYF	TGTGCCAGCAGCGAGGGCTACTCGGGACAGCTAGCTTCCTACGAGCAGTACTTC
TRBD1	TRBV28	TRBJ1-2	once	CASSYTGDSSGGYTF	TGTGCCAGCAGTTACACCGGGGACAGTTCGGGCGGCTACACCTTC
NA	TRBV9	TRBJ1-2	NA	CASSSEVGVGYTF	TGTGCCAGCAGCTCAGAGGTGGGTGTGGGCTACACCTTC
NA	TRBV6-5	TRBJ1-1	once	CASSRGGTGYTEAFF	TGTGCCAGCAGTAGGGGGGGTACAGGGTACACTGAAGCTTTCTTT